Included here is one T cell receptor beta chain sequence, with context. Its antigen is not identified. These data belong to a study of cytomegalovirus exposure and HLA in healthy donors. Study findings and constraints: Later analysis identified a missense DCLRE1C variant that was linked to TCR beta V- and J-gene trimming. A few V segments could not be told apart, such as TRBV6-2 and TRBV6-3, and were left out. In an earlier analysis, in some 500 donors, most V segments appeared productive either ~90% or ~30% of the time.

Trimming cost V 5 bases and J 1 base, with 11 bases left between them. Germline CDR1 and CDR2: SGHTA and FQGNSA. The CDR3 has 14 amino acids. Healthy bone marrow donors formed the donor group. Vbeta (60) and Jbeta (13) primers were used in the PCR. The repertoire was sequenced with immunoSEQ multiplex PCR; TCRdb's copy has only in-frame clones and lacks some. The data show about 140,000 clones, roughly four fifths seen once. Sequenced material: PBMCs. The genes are TRBV7-2 and TRBJ1-1; no definite D call. The clonotype originates from a man between 18 and 29 years old in good health and CMV-seropositive. This CDR3 is CASSPGRKNTEAFF. CDR3 DNA: TGTGCCAGCAGCCCCGGGAGAAAGAACACTGAAGCTTTCTTT.